The rows below give T cell receptor beta chains drawn from one sample of a study of response to subunit inactivated influenza vaccine. TCRdb re-called the RT-PCR reads through MiXCR, storing one row per CDR3 protein. The repertoire holds more than 250,000 distinct CDR3 sequences, with 20% to 25% as singletons. The material sequenced was PBMCs from blood, taken about 20 months after vaccination. These receptors originate from a man between 50 and 75 years old who received an inactivated influenza vaccine. The CDR3 runs from the conserved cysteine through the conserved F or W. D genes are given only for firm matches. Rows give clone size only sometimes, using once, few, many, or a class for an expanded clone.

TRBJ1-4,.,many,TRBV12-3/TRBV12-4,TGTGCCAGCACCCTTAGGGGCGGTTATGAAAAACTGTTTTTT,CASTLRGGYEKLFF
TRBJ1-6,TRBD1,few,TRBV27,TGTGCCAGCAGTTTATCCGGGACAGGGTATTCACCCCTCCACTTT,CASSLSGTGYSPLHF
TRBJ2-1,.,.,TRBV5-6,TGTGCCAGCGGTGAAACAGGGTTCGGAATCGATGAGCAGTTCTTC,CASGETGFGIDEQFF
TRBJ2-5,.,few,TRBV24-1,TGTGCCACCAGTTACGTAGGGGAGACCCAGTACTTC,CATSYVGETQYF
TRBJ1-6,.,few,TRBV27,TGTGCCAGCAGTCCGGGCCGTATATCCTATAATTCACCCCTCCACTTT,CASSPGRISYNSPLHF
TRBJ1-3,.,.,TRBV25-1,TGTGCCAGCAGTGAGGACCGGTTCGTCTCTGGAAACACCATATATTTT,CASSEDRFVSGNTIYF
TRBJ2-4,.,.,TRBV3-1,TGTGCCAGCAGCTTCCAGATAGGACCCAAAAACATTCAGTACTTC,CASSFQIGPKNIQYF
TRBJ1-4,.,.,TRBV5-6,TGTGCCAGCAGCTGGGCCTACCCAGAAGGGAGGAAAGGCGAAAAACTGTTTTTT,CASSWAYPEGRKGEKLFF
TRBJ2-1,TRBD2,.,TRBV7-2,TGTGCCAGCAGCTTAGGGAGCGGGGAGATCTCCTACAATGAGCAGTTCTTC,CASSLGSGEISYNEQFF
TRBJ1-5,.,.,TRBV28,TGTGCCAGCAGTTTATGGTGGGAGGGTGGTCAGCCCCAGCATTTT,CASSLWWEGGQPQHF
TRBJ1-5,.,few,TRBV7-2,TGTGCCAGCAGCCCGGCAGGGTTCGGCAATCAGCCCCAGCATTTT,CASSPAGFGNQPQHF
TRBJ2-1,TRBD2,.,TRBV27,TGTGCCAGCAGTATCCTCGGGACTAGGGGGGACAATGAGCAGTTCTTC,CASSILGTRGDNEQFF
TRBJ2-7,TRBD2,many,TRBV3-1,TGTGCCAGCAGGACCGCTAGCGGGGGGGCTCGCGAGCAGTACTTC,CASRTASGGAREQYF
TRBJ1-3,.,many,TRBV19,TGTGCCAGTAGTCCACGGACAGATCCTGGAAACACCATATATTTT,CASSPRTDPGNTIYF
TRBJ2-1,.,.,TRBV27,TGTGCCAGCAGTTTTAACTGGGGGAATGAGCAGTTCTTC,CASSFNWGNEQFF
TRBJ1-2,TRBD1,.,TRBV18,TGTGCCAGCTCCCCGGGACAGGGGATTGATGGCTACACCTTC,CASSPGQGIDGYTF
TRBJ2-2,TRBD2,.,TRBV7-8,TGTGCCAGCAAGCCGGGACTAGCGTCAACCGGGGAGCTGTTTTTT,CASKPGLASTGELFF
TRBJ2-1,TRBD2,.,TRBV5-6,TGTGCCAGCAGCCAACTAGCGGGAGCACAAAGATACAATGAGCAGTTCTTC,CASSQLAGAQRYNEQFF
TRBJ2-2,.,many,TRBV24-1,TGTGCCACCAGTGATTCCCATGGATTTCTTACCGGGGAGCTGTTTTTT,CATSDSHGFLTGELFF
TRBJ1-5,.,.,TRBV15,TGTGCCACCAGCAGAGAGGCGAGAGGCCAGCCCCAGCATTTT,CATSREARGQPQHF
TRBJ2-1,.,.,TRBV29-1,TGCAGCGTTGGAGGAGCCAGCTCCTACAATGAGCAGTTCTTC,CSVGGASSYNEQFF
TRBJ1-2,.,.,TRBV5-6,TGTGCCAGCACCCGAGGCCGGGTCTTTAACTATGGCTACACCTTC,CASTRGRVFNYGYTF
TRBJ1-4,.,.,TRBV7-9,TGTGCCAGCAGCTTACTTACGGGGGGCGGGGAAAAACTGTTTTTT,CASSLLTGGGEKLFF
TRBJ2-5,.,few,TRBV11-2,TGTGCCAGCAGCTCCGCCGGGACCCCGGGGCGGGCCCAGTACTTC,CASSSAGTPGRAQYF
TRBJ2-1,TRBD2,.,TRBV10-3,TGTGCCATCAGTGGGCGGACTAGCGGGTCATACTACAATGAGCAGTTCTTC,CAISGRTSGSYYNEQFF
TRBJ1-1,.,.,TRBV7-9,TGTGCCAGCGAGTCCAGGGGAACTGAAGCTTTCTTT,CASESRGTEAFF
TRBJ2-7,TRBD2,.,TRBV12-3/TRBV12-4,TGTGCCAGCAGTACGGGAGGGTACTCCTACGAGCAGTACTTC,CASSTGGYSYEQYF
TRBJ2-6,.,.,TRBV12-3/TRBV12-4,TGTGCCAGCACAGGGGCTGCTGGGGCCAACGTCCTGACTTTC,CASTGAAGANVLTF
TRBJ1-4,.,many,TRBV3-2,TGTGCCAGCAGCCATTCATCTGGGGGTAGGGAAAAACTGTTTTTT,CASSHSSGGREKLFF
TRBJ1-2,.,many,TRBV18,TGTGCCAGCTCATCTCCAGGGTCTGGCTACACCTTC,CASSSPGSGYTF
TRBJ1-6,.,many,TRBV20-1,TGCAGTGCTAGAGCCCGTTCCGGGGGCATGAGAAATTCACCCCTCCACTTT,CSARARSGGMRNSPLHF